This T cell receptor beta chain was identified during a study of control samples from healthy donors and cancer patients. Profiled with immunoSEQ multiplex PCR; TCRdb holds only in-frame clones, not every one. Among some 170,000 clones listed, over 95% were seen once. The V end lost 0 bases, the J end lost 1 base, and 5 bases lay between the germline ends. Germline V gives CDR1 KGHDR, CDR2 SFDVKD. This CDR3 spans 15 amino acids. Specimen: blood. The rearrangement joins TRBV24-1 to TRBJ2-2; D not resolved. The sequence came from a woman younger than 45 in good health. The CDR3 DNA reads TGTGCCACCAGTGATTTGCCAGGGAACACCGGGGAGCTGTTTTTT. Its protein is CATSDLPGNTGELFF.